These T cell receptor beta chains were read from a single sample in a study of T cell responses to AZD1222 COVID-19 vaccine. Assay used: immunoSEQ multiplex PCR; TCRdb lists only in-frame clones, some missing. The sample carries about 130,000 clones, just under 95% recorded once. The material was peripheral blood, obtained 28 days after the second AZD1222 dose. All receptors derive from an adult who received the AZD1222 COVID-19 vaccine. Both conserved end residues are part of each CDR3. Each record gives: V gene, J gene, D gene, clone size, CDR3 protein, CDR3 DNA. The D gene is left open where the match is weak. Some rows have no size entry. The others give once, few or many, or a class for an expanded clone.

>TRBV19|TRBJ2-2|TRBD1|NA
CASNNRGPTGELFF
TGTGCCAGTAACAACAGGGGGCCCACCGGGGAGCTGTTTTTT
>TRBV7-2|TRBJ2-4|TRBD2|NA
CASSLATSATKNIQYF
TGTGCCAGCAGCTTAGCGACTAGCGCGACCAAAAACATTCAGTACTTC
>TRBV7-2|TRBJ2-1|TRBD1|NA
CASSLGQGVHNEQFF
TGTGCCAGCAGCTTAGGTCAGGGGGTTCACAATGAGCAGTTCTTC
>TRBV19|TRBJ1-2|TRBD1|NA
CASTWTGSRYGYTF
TGTGCCAGTACTTGGACAGGGTCACGCTATGGCTACACCTTC
>TRBV9|TRBJ2-4|NA|NA
CASSVGAENIQYF
TGTGCCAGCAGCGTAGGTGCCGAAAACATTCAGTACTTC
>TRBV7-8|TRBJ1-5|NA|NA
CASSLGGGQPQHF
TGTGCCAGCAGCTTAGGGGGTGGACAGCCCCAGCATTTT
>TRBV6-5|TRBJ1-6|TRBD1|NA
CASSSGQRDNSPLHF
TGTGCCAGCAGCTCGGGACAGCGAGATAATTCACCCCTCCACTTT
>TRBV7-2|TRBJ2-1|NA|NA
CASSLGVATYNEQFF
TGTGCCAGCAGCTTAGGGGTGGCGACCTACAATGAGCAGTTCTTC
>TRBV14|TRBJ2-7|NA|NA
CASSQDPTLSHEQYF
TGTGCCAGCAGCCAAGATCCCACTCTTAGCCACGAGCAGTACTTC
>TRBV12-3/TRBV12-4|TRBJ2-1|NA|once
CASSLREVEQFF
TGTGCCAGCAGTTTAAGGGAGGTTGAGCAGTTCTTC
>TRBV5-6|TRBJ2-7|NA|NA
CASSLRIADNYEQYF
TGTGCCAGCAGCTTGCGTATCGCGGACAACTACGAGCAGTACTTC
>TRBV7-2|TRBJ2-2|NA|NA
CASSVISGELFF
TGTGCCAGCAGCGTGATATCCGGGGAGCTGTTTTTT
>TRBV4-3|TRBJ1-3|NA|NA
CASSQDRYGSGNTIYF
TGCGCCAGCAGCCAAGATCGGTACGGGTCTGGAAACACCATATATTTT
>TRBV30|TRBJ1-6|NA|NA
CAYSRGAQNSPLHF
TGTGCCTATAGCCGGGGGGCCCAGAATTCACCCCTCCACTTT
>TRBV6-1|TRBJ1-5|TRBD1|NA
CASSGRDRPYSNQPQHF
TGTGCCAGCAGTGGCCGGGACAGACCTTATAGCAATCAGCCCCAGCATTTT
>TRBV12-3/TRBV12-4|TRBJ1-1|NA|NA
CASGLDEGTEAFF
TGTGCCAGCGGGCTTGACGAGGGGACTGAAGCTTTCTTT
>TRBV5-1|TRBJ1-4|NA|NA
CASSRTGATNEKLFF
TGCGCCAGCAGCCGGACGGGGGCAACTAATGAAAAACTGTTTTTT
>TRBV7-2|TRBJ2-1|TRBD2|NA
CASSLGLADNNEQFF
TGTGCCAGCAGCTTAGGACTAGCGGACAACAATGAGCAGTTCTTC
>TRBV18|TRBJ1-3|NA|NA
CASSPEGNTIYF
TGTGCCAGCTCACCCGAGGGAAACACCATATATTTT
>TRBV24-1|TRBJ2-5|NA|NA
CATSDSRVGGETQYF
TGTGCCACCAGTGATTCCAGGGTGGGTGGGGAGACCCAGTACTTC
>TRBV7-3|TRBJ1-1|TRBD1|NA
CASSLDRGNTEAFF
TGTGCCAGCAGCCTCGACAGGGGGAACACTGAAGCTTTCTTT
>TRBV5-4|TRBJ1-6|NA|NA
CASSLGGTPNSPLHF
TGTGCCAGCAGCTTGGGCGGGACGCCGAATTCACCCCTCCACTTT
>TRBV7-9|TRBJ2-7|NA|few
CASSPKSVWQGFSYEQYF
TGTGCCAGCAGCCCGAAAAGCGTCTGGCAGGGCTTCTCCTACGAGCAGTACTTC
>TRBV5-1|TRBJ1-6|NA|NA
CASSLGPNSPLHF
TGCGCCAGCAGCTTGGGCCCTAATTCACCCCTCCACTTT
>TRBV15|TRBJ1-4|NA|NA
CATSRDRGEKLFF
TGTGCCACCAGCAGAGATCGGGGAGAAAAACTGTTTTTT
>TRBV6-5|TRBJ1-5|NA|NA
CASRSLRGLYQPQHF
TGTGCCAGCAGGTCACTCCGGGGCCTCTATCAGCCCCAGCATTTT
>TRBV6-5|TRBJ2-1|NA|NA
CASGRVSYNEQFF
TGTGCCAGCGGCAGGGTCTCCTACAATGAGCAGTTCTTC
>TRBV6-1|TRBJ1-2|NA|NA
CASSEERTPNYGYTF
TGTGCCAGCAGTGAAGAGAGGACCCCTAACTATGGCTACACCTTC
>TRBV3-1/TRBV3-2|TRBJ1-3|NA|NA
CASSPGSSGNTIYF
TGTGCCAGCAGCCCCGGTAGCTCTGGAAACACCATATATTTT
>TRBV6-5|TRBJ2-1|TRBD2|NA
CASSLLTSGNEQFF
TGTGCCAGCAGTTTGTTGACTAGCGGCAATGAGCAGTTCTTC
>TRBV19|TRBJ1-2|TRBD1|NA
CASSIQGQGSGYGYTF
TGTGCCAGTAGTATCCAGGGACAGGGGAGCGGCTATGGCTACACCTTC
>TRBV19|TRBJ2-7|TRBD1|NA
CASSLAGQGSSYEQYF
TGTGCCAGTAGTCTCGCGGGACAGGGGTCCTCCTACGAGCAGTACTTC
>TRBV12-3/TRBV12-4|TRBJ1-1|NA|NA
CASSLAQNTEAFF
TGTGCCAGCAGTTTAGCCCAGAACACTGAAGCTTTCTTT
>TRBV21-1|TRBJ1-2|NA|few
CASSKGTGVYGYTF
TGTGCCAGCAGCAAAGGGACAGGGGTCTATGGCTACACCTTC
>TRBV28|TRBJ2-2|NA|NA
CASSLTGLHTGELFF
TGTGCCAGCAGTCTCACAGGACTCCACACCGGGGAGCTGTTTTTT
>TRBV7-2|TRBJ2-5|NA|NA
CASSLAGVQETQYF
TGTGCCAGCAGCTTAGCGGGGGTCCAAGAGACCCAGTACTTC
>TRBV6-4|TRBJ2-2|NA|NA
CASSVGGNTGELFF
TGTGCCAGCAGTGTGGGCGGTAACACCGGGGAGCTGTTTTTT
>TRBV5-6|TRBJ1-5|NA|NA
CASSLGGSNQPQHF
TGTGCCAGCAGCTTGGGCGGTAGCAATCAGCCCCAGCATTTT
>TRBV5-1|TRBJ2-3|TRBD2|NA
CASSLGLAGGLTDTQYF
TGCGCCAGCAGCTTGGGCCTAGCGGGGGGGCTCACAGATACGCAGTATTTT
>TRBV10-3|TRBJ2-5|TRBD2|once
CAISGLAQETQYF
TGTGCCATCAGTGGACTAGCCCAAGAGACCCAGTACTTC
>TRBV11-2|TRBJ2-1|NA|NA
CASSLDSRGSYNEQFF
TGTGCCAGCAGCTTAGATAGCAGGGGCTCCTACAATGAGCAGTTCTTC
>TRBV7-2|TRBJ1-5|NA|NA
CASSLVQGPSQPQHF
TGTGCCAGCAGCTTAGTTCAGGGGCCCTCTCAGCCCCAGCATTTT
>TRBV7-3|TRBJ2-7|NA|NA
CASSLAPGLQSEQYF
TGTGCCAGCAGCTTAGCCCCGGGCCTTCAAAGCGAGCAGTACTTC
>TRBV7-7|TRBJ2-5|TRBD1|NA
CASSWTGEGQTQYF
TGTGCCAGCAGCTGGACAGGGGAGGGGCAGACCCAGTACTTC
>TRBV7-9|TRBJ2-7|TRBD1|NA
CASSPRDSLYEQYF
TGTGCCAGCAGCCCCCGGGACAGCCTTTACGAGCAGTACTTC
>TRBV12-3/TRBV12-4|TRBJ1-1|NA|NA
CASSTRTYAEAFF
TGTGCCAGCAGTACTCGAACTTACGCTGAAGCTTTCTTT
>TRBV19|TRBJ1-5|NA|NA
CASSHGPISNQPQHF
TGTGCCAGTAGTCATGGACCGATTAGCAATCAGCCCCAGCATTTT
>TRBV7-9|TRBJ2-2|TRBD2|NA
CASSLVAGPTGELFF
TGTGCCAGCAGCTTAGTAGCGGGACCCACCGGGGAGCTGTTTTTT
>TRBV28|TRBJ2-7|TRBD2|NA
CASAPGGGEQYF
TGTGCCAGCGCCCCGGGCGGGGGCGAGCAGTACTTC
>TRBV27|TRBJ1-5|NA|NA
CASAPLRTGGNQPQHF
TGTGCCAGCGCCCCCCTCCGGACTGGGGGCAATCAGCCCCAGCATTTT